This T cell receptor (beta chain) was recovered during a study of blood T cell repertoires in COVID-19. Study information: PBMCs, B-cell-depleted T cells, or T cells were the source of the cDNA or gDNA that made up the material.

Assay used: immunoSEQ multiplex PCR; TCRdb lists only in-frame clones, some missing. The sample holds some 130,000 clones, roughly 84% seen once. The CDR3 totals 18 residues. CDR1 MNHEY and CDR2 SMNVEV come from the germline V gene (reference sequence). After removal of 0 bases from V and 3 bases from J, the junction contained 8 bases not matched to a gene. The receptor was isolated from a man aged 55 to 69 with acute or convalescent COVID-19. This chain links TRBV27 with TRBJ2-7; 13 bases align to TRBD2. The sample taken for sequencing was peripheral blood. In nucleotides, the CDR3 is TGTGCCAGCAGTTTATCGACTAGCGGGAGGCCGTCCTTCTACGAGCAGTACTTC. As protein: CASSLSTSGRPSFYEQYF.